A selection of T cell receptor beta chains follows, all from one sample in a study of Ad26.COV2.S vaccination and SARS-CoV-2 variants. The data were produced by immunoSEQ multiplex PCR, yet TCRdb's version contains in-frame clones alone and is incomplete. The table records 500,000 or so clones, 89% of them present only once. The source material was peripheral blood, sampled in a trial of Ad26.COV2.S vaccine versus placebo. Receptor source: a person between 18 and 65 years old who received the Ad26.COV2.S COVID-19 vaccine or a placebo. Both conserved end residues are part of each CDR3. D genes are given only for firm matches. Rows may omit the clone size; those that give it use once, few, many or a size class.

D	V	size	J	DNA	CDR3
.	TRBV2	.	TRBJ1-4	TGTGCCAGCAGTGAGCAAAATGAAAAACTGTTTTTT	CASSEQNEKLFF
.	TRBV10-2	.	TRBJ1-1	TGCGCCAGCAGTGAGTGGGGGGGGTACACTGAAGCTTTCTTT	CASSEWGGYTEAFF
TRBD2	TRBV6-2/TRBV6-3	.	TRBJ2-1	TGTGCCAGCAGTCCACTAGCGGGGTCCTACAATGAGCAGTTCTTC	CASSPLAGSYNEQFF
.	TRBV7-3	.	TRBJ2-3	TGTGCCAGCAGCCTCAAAGGGGGGGATACGCAGTATTTT	CASSLKGGDTQYF
.	TRBV6-1	.	TRBJ2-1	TGTGCCAGCAGTGAAAGCCGTACCTACAATGAGCAGTTCTTC	CASSESRTYNEQFF
.	TRBV6-2/TRBV6-3	.	TRBJ2-5	TGTGCCAGCAGTTATTCAACCGCTTTTAGGGAGACCCAGTACTTC	CASSYSTAFRETQYF
TRBD1	TRBV28	few	TRBJ1-3	TGTGCCAGCAGTTCGGCCGGACAGGGCGACGGAAACACCATATATTTT	CASSSAGQGDGNTIYF
TRBD1	TRBV19	.	TRBJ2-7	TGTGCCAGTAGCCCCCTGGGACAGGGAGGCTTCAGCTCCTACGAGCAGTACTTC	CASSPLGQGGFSSYEQYF
.	TRBV7-2	.	TRBJ1-2	TGTGCCAGCAGCTTAGGCGGGGGAGGACAGAAAAACTATGGCTACACCTTC	CASSLGGGGQKNYGYTF
.	TRBV7-2	.	TRBJ2-3	TGTGCCAGCAGCCCGACTGCCACCACAGATACGCAGTATTTT	CASSPTATTDTQYF
TRBD2	TRBV19	once	TRBJ2-5	TGTGCCAGTAGTATAGACGGGAGGCCCGACCAAGAGACCCAGTACTTC	CASSIDGRPDQETQYF
.	TRBV7-2	.	TRBJ1-4	TGTGCCAGCAGCCTAGGAGGGGCACATAATGAAAAACTGTTTTTT	CASSLGGAHNEKLFF
TRBD1	TRBV4-1	.	TRBJ1-1	TGCGCCAGCCGACAGGGGGCGGGGGACACTGAAGCTTTCTTT	CASRQGAGDTEAFF
.	TRBV5-1	.	TRBJ1-3	TGCGCCAGCAGCTTGGTTGATGGGGGAGGAAACACCATATATTTT	CASSLVDGGGNTIYF
.	TRBV5-1	.	TRBJ1-6	TGCGCCAGCAGCTTGAGGTCTGATCAGGGGTCACCCCTCCACTTT	CASSLRSDQGSPLHF
.	TRBV28	.	TRBJ2-7	TGTGCCAGCAGTTTAAGGCGGGCAGATACCTACGAGCAGTACTTC	CASSLRRADTYEQYF